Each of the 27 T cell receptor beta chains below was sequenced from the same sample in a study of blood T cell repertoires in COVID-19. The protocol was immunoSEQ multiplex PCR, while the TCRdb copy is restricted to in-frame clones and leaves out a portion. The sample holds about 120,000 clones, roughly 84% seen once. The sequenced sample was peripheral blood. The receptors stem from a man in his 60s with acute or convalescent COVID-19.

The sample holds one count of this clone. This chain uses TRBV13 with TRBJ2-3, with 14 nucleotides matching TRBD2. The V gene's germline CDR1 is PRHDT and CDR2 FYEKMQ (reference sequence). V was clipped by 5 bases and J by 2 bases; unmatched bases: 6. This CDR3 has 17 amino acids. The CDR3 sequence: CASSRRLAGGATDTQYF. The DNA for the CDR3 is TGTGCCAGCAGCCGCAGACTAGCGGGAGGGGCCACAGATACGCAGTATTTT. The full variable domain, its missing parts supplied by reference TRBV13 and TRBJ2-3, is AAGVIQSPRHLIKEKRETATLKCYPIPRHDTVYWYQQGPGQDPQFLISFYEKMQSDKGSIPDRFSAQQFSDYHSELNMSSLELGDSALYFCASSRRLAGGATDTQYFGPGTRLTVL.

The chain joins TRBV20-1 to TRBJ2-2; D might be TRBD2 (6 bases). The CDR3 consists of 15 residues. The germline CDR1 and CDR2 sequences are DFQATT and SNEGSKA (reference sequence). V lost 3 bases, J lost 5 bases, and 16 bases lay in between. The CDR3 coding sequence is TGCAGTGCTAGTCCCCCCGGGGCGGGAACCGGGGAGCTGTTTTTT. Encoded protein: CSASPPGAGTGELFF.

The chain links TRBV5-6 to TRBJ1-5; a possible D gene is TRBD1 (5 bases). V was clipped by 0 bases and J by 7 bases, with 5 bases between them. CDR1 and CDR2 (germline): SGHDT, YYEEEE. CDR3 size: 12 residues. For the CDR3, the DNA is TGTGCCAGCAGCTTGGGACAGCAGCCCCAGCATTTT. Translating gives CASSLGQQPQHF.

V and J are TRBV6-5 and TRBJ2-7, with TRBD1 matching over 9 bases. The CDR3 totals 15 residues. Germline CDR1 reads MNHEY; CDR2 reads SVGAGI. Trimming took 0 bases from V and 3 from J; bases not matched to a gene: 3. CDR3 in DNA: TGTGCCAGCAGTTACTCCGGACAGGGGAGCTACGAGCAGTACTTC. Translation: CASSYSGQGSYEQYF.

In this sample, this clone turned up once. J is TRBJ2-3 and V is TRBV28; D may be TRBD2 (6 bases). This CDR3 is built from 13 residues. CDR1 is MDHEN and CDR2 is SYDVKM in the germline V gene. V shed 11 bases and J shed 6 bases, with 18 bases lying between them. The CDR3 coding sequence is TGTGCCGCATCCCCCGGGAGTCCCGATACGCAGTATTTT. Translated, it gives CAASPGSPDTQYF.

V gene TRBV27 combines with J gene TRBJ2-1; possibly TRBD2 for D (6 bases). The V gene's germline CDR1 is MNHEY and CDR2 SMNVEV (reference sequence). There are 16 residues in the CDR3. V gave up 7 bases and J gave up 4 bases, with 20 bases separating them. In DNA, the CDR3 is TGTGCCAGCAACTCGGGGGTTGGCGGACCTTACAATGAGCAGTTCTTC. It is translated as CASNSGVGGPYNEQFF.

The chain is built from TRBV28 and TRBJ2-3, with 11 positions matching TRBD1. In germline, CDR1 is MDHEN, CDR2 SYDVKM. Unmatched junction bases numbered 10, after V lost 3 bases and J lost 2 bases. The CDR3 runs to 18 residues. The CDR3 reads CASSFLIGQGADTDTQYF. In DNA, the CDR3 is TGTGCCAGCAGTTTCCTTATCGGACAGGGGGCGGACACAGATACGCAGTATTTT.

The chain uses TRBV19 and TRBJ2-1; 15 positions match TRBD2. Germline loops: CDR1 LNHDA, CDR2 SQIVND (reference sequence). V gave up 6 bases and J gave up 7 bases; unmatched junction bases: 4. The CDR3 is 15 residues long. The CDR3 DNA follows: TGTGCCAGTAGAACCGGGACTAGCGGGAGGAATGAGCAGTTCTTC. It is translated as CASRTGTSGRNEQFF.

The CDR3 DNA reads as TGTGCCAGCAGCCTCATGAACAGGGCTGGCGGGGAGCTGTTTTTT. This gives the protein CASSLMNRAGGELFF. The V and J genes are TRBV28 and TRBJ2-2; D perhaps matches TRBD1 (6 bases). The CDR3 runs 15 residues. Germline CDR1 and CDR2: MDHEN and SYDVKM. With 6 bases removed from V and 7 bases from J, the gap between germline ends came to 18 bases.

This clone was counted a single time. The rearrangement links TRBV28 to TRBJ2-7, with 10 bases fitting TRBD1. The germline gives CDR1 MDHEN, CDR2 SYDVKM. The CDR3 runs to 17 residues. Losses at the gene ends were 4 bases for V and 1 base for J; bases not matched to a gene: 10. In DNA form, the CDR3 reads TGTGCCAGCAGTTCTTTCCACAGGGGACAGGGGTCCTACGAGCAGTACTTC. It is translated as CASSSFHRGQGSYEQYF. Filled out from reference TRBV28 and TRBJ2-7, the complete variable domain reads DVKVTQSSRYLVKRTGEKVFLECVQDMDHENMFWYRQDPGLGLRLIYFSYDVKMKEKGDIPEGYSVSREKKERFSLILESASTNQTSMYLCASSSFHRGQGSYEQYFGPGTRLTVT.

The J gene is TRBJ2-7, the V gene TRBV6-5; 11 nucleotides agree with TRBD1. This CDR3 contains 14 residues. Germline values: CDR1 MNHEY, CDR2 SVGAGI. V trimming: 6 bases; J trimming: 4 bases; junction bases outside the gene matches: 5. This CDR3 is CASRRTGGAYEQYF. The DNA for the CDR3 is TGTGCCAGCAGACGGACAGGGGGCGCATACGAGCAGTACTTC.

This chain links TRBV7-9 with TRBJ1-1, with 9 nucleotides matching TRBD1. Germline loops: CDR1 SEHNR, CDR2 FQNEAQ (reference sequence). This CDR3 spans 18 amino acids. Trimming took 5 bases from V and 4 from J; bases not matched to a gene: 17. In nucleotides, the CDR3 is TGTGCCAGCAGCCCATTGTTCGGACAGGGGTACGAGGGCACTGAAGCTTTCTTT. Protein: CASSPLFGQGYEGTEAFF. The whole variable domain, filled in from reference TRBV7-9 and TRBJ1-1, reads DTGVSQNPRHKITKRGQNVTFRCDPISEHNRLYWYRQTLGQGPEFLTYFQNEAQLEKSRLLSDRFSAERPKGSFSTLEIQRTEQGDSAMYLCASSPLFGQGYEGTEAFFGQGTRLTVV.

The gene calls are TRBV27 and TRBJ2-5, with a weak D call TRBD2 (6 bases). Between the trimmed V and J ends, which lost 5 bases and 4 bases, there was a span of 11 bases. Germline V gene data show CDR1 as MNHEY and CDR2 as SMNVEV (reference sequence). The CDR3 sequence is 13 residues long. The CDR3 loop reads CASSPPGGETQYF. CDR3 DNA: TGTGCCAGCAGTCCCCCCGGGGGAGAGACCCAGTACTTC.

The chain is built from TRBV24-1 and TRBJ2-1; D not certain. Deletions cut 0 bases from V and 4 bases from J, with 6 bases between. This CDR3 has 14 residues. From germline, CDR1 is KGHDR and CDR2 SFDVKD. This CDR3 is CATSDLPAYNEQFF. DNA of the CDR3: TGTGCCACCAGTGATTTGCCAGCGTACAATGAGCAGTTCTTC.

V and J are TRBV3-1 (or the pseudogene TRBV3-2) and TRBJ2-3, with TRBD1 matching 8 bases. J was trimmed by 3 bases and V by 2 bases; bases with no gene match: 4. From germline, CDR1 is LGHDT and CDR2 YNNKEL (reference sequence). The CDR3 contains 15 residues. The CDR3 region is CASSQQGAGTDTQYF. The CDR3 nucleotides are TGTGCCAGCAGCCAACAGGGGGCAGGGACAGATACGCAGTATTTT.

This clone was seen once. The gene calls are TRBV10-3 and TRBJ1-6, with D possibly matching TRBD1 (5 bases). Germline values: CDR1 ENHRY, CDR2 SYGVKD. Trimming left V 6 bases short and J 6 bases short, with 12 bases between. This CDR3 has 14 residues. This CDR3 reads CAISPDITNSPLHF. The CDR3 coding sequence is TGTGCCATCAGCCCGGACATTACTAATTCACCCCTCCACTTT.

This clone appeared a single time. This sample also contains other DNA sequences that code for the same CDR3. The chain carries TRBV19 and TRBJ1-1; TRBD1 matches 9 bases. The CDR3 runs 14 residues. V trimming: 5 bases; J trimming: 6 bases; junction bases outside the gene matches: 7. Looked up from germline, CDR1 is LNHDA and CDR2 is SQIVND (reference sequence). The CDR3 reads CASSSRDRVAEAFF. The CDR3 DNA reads TGTGCCAGTAGTTCCAGGGACAGGGTTGCTGAAGCTTTCTTT.

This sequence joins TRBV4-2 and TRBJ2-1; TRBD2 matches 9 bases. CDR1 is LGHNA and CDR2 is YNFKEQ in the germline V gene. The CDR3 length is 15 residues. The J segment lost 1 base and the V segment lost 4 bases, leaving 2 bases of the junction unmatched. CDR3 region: CASSPGLASYNEQFF. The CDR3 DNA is TGTGCCAGCAGCCCGGGACTAGCATCCTACAATGAGCAGTTCTTC.

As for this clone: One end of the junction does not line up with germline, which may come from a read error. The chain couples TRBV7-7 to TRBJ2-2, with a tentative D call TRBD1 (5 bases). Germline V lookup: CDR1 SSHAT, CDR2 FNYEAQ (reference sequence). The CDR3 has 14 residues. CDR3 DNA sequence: TGTGCTAGCAGCCCAGACAGATTCACCGGGGAGCTGTTTTTT. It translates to CASSPDRFTGELFF.

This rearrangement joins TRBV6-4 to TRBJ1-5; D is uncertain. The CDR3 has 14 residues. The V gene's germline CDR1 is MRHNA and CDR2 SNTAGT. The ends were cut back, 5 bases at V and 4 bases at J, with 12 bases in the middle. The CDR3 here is CASSKYPGNQPQHF. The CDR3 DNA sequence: TGTGCCAGCAGTAAATACCCGGGGAATCAGCCCCAGCATTTT.

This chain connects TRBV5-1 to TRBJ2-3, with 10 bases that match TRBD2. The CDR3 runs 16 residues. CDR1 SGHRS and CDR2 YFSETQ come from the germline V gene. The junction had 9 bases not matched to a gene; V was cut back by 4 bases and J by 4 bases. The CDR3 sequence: CASSPLLAGSSDTQYF. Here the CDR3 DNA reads TGCGCCAGCAGCCCTTTACTAGCGGGATCTTCAGATACGCAGTATTTT.

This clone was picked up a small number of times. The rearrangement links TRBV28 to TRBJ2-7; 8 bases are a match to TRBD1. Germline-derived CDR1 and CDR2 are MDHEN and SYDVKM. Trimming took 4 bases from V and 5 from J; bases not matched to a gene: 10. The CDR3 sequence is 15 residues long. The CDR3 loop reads CASSSQSGGQDEQYF. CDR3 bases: TGTGCCAGCAGTTCTCAATCCGGGGGACAGGACGAGCAGTACTTC.

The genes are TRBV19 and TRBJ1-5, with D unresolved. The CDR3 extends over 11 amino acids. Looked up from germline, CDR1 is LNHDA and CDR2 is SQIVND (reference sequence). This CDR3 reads CGSGGNQPQHF. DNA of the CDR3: TGTGGGTCCGGGGGCAATCAGCCCCAGCATTTT.

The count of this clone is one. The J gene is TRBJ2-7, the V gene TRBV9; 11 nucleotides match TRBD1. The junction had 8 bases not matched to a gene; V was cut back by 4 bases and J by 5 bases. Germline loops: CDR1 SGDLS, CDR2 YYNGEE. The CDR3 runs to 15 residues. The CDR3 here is CASSTWDRGIDEQYF. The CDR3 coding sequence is TGTGCCAGCAGCACGTGGGACAGGGGGATAGACGAGCAGTACTTC.

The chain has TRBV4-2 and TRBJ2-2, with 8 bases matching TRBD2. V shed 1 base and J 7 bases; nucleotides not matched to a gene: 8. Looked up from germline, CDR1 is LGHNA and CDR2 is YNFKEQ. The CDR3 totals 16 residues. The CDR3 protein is CASSQATSGPHGELFF. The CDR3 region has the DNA TGTGCCAGCAGCCAAGCAACTAGCGGACCCCACGGGGAGCTGTTTTTT.

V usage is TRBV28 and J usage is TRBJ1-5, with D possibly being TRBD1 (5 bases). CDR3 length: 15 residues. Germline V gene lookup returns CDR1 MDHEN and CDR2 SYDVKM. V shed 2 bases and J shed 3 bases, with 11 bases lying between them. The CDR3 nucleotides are TGTGCCAGCAGTTTAGAGCGGGGCCACAATCAGCCCCAGCATTTT. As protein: CASSLERGHNQPQHF.

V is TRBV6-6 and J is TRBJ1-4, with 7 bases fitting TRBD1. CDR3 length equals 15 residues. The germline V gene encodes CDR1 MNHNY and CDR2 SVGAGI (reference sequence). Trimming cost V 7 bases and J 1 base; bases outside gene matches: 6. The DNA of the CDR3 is TGTGCCAGCACTCCGACAGGGAGAACTAATGAAAAACTGTTTTTT. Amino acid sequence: CASTPTGRTNEKLFF.